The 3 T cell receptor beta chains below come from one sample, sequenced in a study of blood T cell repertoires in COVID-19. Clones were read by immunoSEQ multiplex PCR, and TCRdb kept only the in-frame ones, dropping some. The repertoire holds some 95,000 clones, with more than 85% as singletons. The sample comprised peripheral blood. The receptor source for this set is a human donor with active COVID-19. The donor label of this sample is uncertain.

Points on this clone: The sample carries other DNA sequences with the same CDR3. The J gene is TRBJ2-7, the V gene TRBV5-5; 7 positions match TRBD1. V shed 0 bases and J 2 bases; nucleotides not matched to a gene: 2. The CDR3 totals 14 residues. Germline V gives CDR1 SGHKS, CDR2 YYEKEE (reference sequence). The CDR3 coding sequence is TGTGCCAGCAGCTTGGGACAGGGCCCCTACGAGCAGTACTTC. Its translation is CASSLGQGPYEQYF.

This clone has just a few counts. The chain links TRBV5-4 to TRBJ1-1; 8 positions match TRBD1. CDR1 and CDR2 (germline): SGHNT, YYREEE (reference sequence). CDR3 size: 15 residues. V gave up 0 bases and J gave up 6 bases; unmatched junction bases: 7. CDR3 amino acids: CASSLAGRGLSEAFF. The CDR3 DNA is TGTGCCAGCAGCTTGGCGGGCAGGGGGCTATCTGAAGCTTTCTTT.

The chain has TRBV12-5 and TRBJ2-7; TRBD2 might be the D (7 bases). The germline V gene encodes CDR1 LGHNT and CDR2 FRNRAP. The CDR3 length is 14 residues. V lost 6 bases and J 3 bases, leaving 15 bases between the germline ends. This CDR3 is CASGSGGKIYEQYF. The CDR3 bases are TGTGCTAGTGGGTCGGGGGGCAAAATCTACGAGCAGTACTTC.